Shown below are 31 T cell receptor beta chains from a single sample sequenced in a study of cytomegalovirus exposure and HLA in healthy donors. Primers for the PCR totalled 60 Vbeta and 13 Jbeta. Clones were sequenced by immunoSEQ multiplex PCR, and TCRdb holds only the in-frame ones, with some missing. The table lists around 120,000 clones, 80% of them singletons, with 3% to 4% in the top ten. Source material: PBMCs. Receptor source: a woman aged 40 to 50 in good health and CMV-seronegative.

The CDR3 region has the DNA TGTGCCAGCAGCTTGCGGTGGAGCTCCTACGAGCAGTACTTC. Translation gives CASSLRWSSYEQYF. The chain has TRBV5-6 and TRBJ2-7, with no clear D. The CDR3 is made up of 14 amino acids. CDR1 is SGHDT, CDR2 YYEEEE, per germline. Trimming took 1 base from V and 0 from J, leaving 8 bases between them.

This chain joins TRBV7-8 and TRBJ2-5, with 10 bases that match TRBD2. The CDR3 length is 15 residues. Per germline, CDR1 SGHVS and CDR2 FQNEAQ. Germline trimming cut 5 bases from V and 1 base from J; bases unmatched to any gene: 4. The CDR3 loop is CASSVSGRTQETQYF. The CDR3 nucleotides read TGTGCCAGCAGCGTTAGCGGGAGGACCCAAGAGACCCAGTACTTC.

V usage is TRBV11-2 and J usage is TRBJ2-7; D is possibly TRBD1 (5 bases). CDR3 length: 12 residues. Trimming took off 0 bases at V and 9 bases at J, with 9 bases between the two ends. Germline V gene data show CDR1 as SGHAT and CDR2 as FQNNGV. This chain's CDR3 is CASSLDQGGQYF. The CDR3 coding sequence is TGTGCCAGCAGCTTAGATCAGGGTGGGCAGTACTTC.

This rearrangement joins TRBV28 to TRBJ2-1; the D gene is possibly TRBD2 (6 bases). V lost 4 bases, J lost 7 bases, and 14 bases lay in between. Germline-derived CDR1 and CDR2 are MDHEN and SYDVKM. The CDR3 is 14 amino acids. The CDR3 loop is CASSSPGALNEQFF. The DNA for the CDR3 is TGTGCCAGCAGTTCTCCGGGAGCTCTGAATGAGCAGTTCTTC.

The chain couples TRBV6-6 to TRBJ2-5, with 7 positions matching TRBD1. The CDR3 has 16 amino acids. Germline CDR1 MNHNY, CDR2 SVGAGI (reference sequence). Trimming at V came to 6 bases and at J to 2 bases, leaving 12 bases not matched to a gene. The CDR3 loop reads CASRFDRDVVQETQYF. CDR3 DNA: TGTGCCAGCAGATTCGACAGGGATGTGGTGCAAGAGACCCAGTACTTC.

Regarding this clone: The conserved closing phenylalanine or tryptophan is absent in this CDR3, likely reflecting a read error. Because the CDR3's place on the DNA is in doubt, the DNA is left out and the CDR3 is given as listed by TCRdb. The chain recombines TRBV7-2 with TRBJ2-3; the table's D gene call, TRBD2, was not cross checked with the DNA. The germline gives CDR1 SGHTA, CDR2 FQGNSA. Both ends counted, the CDR3 spans 13 residues. CDR3 sequence: CASSSERGGSLTR.

The chain carries TRBV7-9 and TRBJ1-1, with 11 bases identical to TRBD1. From germline, CDR1 is SEHNR and CDR2 FQNEAQ (reference sequence). CDR3 length equals 16 residues. The V segment lost 7 bases and the J segment 7 bases; nucleotides outside the gene matches: 14. The CDR3 DNA follows: TGTGCCAGCACCTATTACCCGGGACAGGGGGTAGGTGAAGCTTTCTTT. Protein product: CASTYYPGQGVGEAFF.

The V gene is TRBV7-8, the J gene TRBJ2-6; 10 bases line up with TRBD1. Germline lookup yields CDR1 SGHVS and CDR2 FQNEAQ. Unmatched junction bases numbered 14, after V lost 5 bases and J lost 4 bases. The CDR3 runs 19 residues. The CDR3 region has the DNA TGTGCCAGCAGCCGATACGGGACAGGGGCCCTTGTGGGGGCCAACGTCCTGACTTTC. Protein sequence: CASSRYGTGALVGANVLTF.

The chain is built from TRBV7-2 and TRBJ2-2; possibly TRBD2 for D (6 bases). The germline gives CDR1 SGHTA, CDR2 FQGNSA. The CDR3 runs 18 residues. Trimming took off 1 base at V and 5 bases at J, with 20 bases between the two ends. CDR3 DNA sequence: TGTGCCAGCAGCTTAGAATACTCCTCCGGGAGACCTACCGGGGAGCTGTTTTTT. Its protein is CASSLEYSSGRPTGELFF.

V and J are TRBV4-2 and TRBJ1-1; D not certain. Germline V gene lookup returns CDR1 LGHNA and CDR2 YNFKEQ. V lost 0 bases to trimming and J lost 1 base, with 12 bases between them. The CDR3 consists of 16 residues. The CDR3 bases are TGTGCCAGCAGCCAAGAGAGGCGCAGCCCGAACACTGAAGCTTTCTTT. Residues: CASSQERRSPNTEAFF.

The chain has TRBV4-1 and TRBJ1-2, with 8 bases lining up with TRBD1. The CDR3 consists of 16 residues. Germline V gene sequence: CDR1 MGHRA, CDR2 YSYEKL. V lost 0 bases and J lost 4; bases outside the gene matches: 7. CDR3 in amino acids: CASSQEEETGGYGYTF. The CDR3 DNA reads as TGCGCCAGCAGCCAAGAAGAGGAAACAGGGGGCTATGGCTACACCTTC.

V gene TRBV9 combines with J gene TRBJ2-7; 8 bases match TRBD1. Unmatched junction bases numbered 2, after V lost 3 bases and J lost 0 bases. The length of the CDR3 is 14 residues. Germline V gives CDR1 SGDLS, CDR2 YYNGEE. CDR3 nucleotides: TGTGCCAGCAGCGCGGGACAGGCCTCCTACGAGCAGTACTTC. This encodes CASSAGQASYEQYF.

The chain uses TRBV6-6 and TRBJ2-2, with 7 bases lining up with TRBD2. Germline V lookup: CDR1 MNHNY, CDR2 SVGAGI (reference sequence). CDR3 length: 15 amino acids. Trimming removed 6 bases from V and 2 bases from J; junction bases left unmatched: 6. CDR3 loop: CASSPTSVNTGELFF. CDR3 DNA sequence: TGTGCCAGCAGCCCAACTAGCGTTAACACCGGGGAGCTGTTTTTT.

The chain couples TRBV6-5 to TRBJ1-2; 7 bases are a match to TRBD1. Germline lookup yields CDR1 MNHEY and CDR2 SVGAGI. V was pared by 6 bases and J by 5 bases, with 9 bases of the junction left unmatched. The CDR3 covers 14 residues. This chain's CDR3 is CASSPDRAEYGYTF. The CDR3 nucleotides are TGTGCCAGCAGCCCCGACAGGGCAGAGTATGGCTACACCTTC.

The J gene is TRBJ1-1, the V gene TRBV27; D is ambiguous. Germline assignment: CDR1 MNHEY and CDR2 SMNVEV (reference sequence). V shed 11 bases and J shed 4 bases, with 17 bases lying between them. The CDR3 is 13 residues long. The CDR3 is CARRGGMGTEAFF. The CDR3, as DNA: TGTGCCCGTCGGGGAGGGATGGGCACTGAAGCTTTCTTT.

The chain is built from TRBV9 and TRBJ2-5, with a possible D match to TRBD2 (6 bases). Germline V lookup: CDR1 SGDLS, CDR2 YYNGEE. This CDR3 contains 15 residues. Between the trimmed V and J ends, which lost 4 bases and 5 bases, there was a span of 18 bases. This chain's CDR3 is CASSLGGTRAETQYF. For the CDR3, the DNA is TGTGCCAGCAGCCTTGGCGGGACCAGGGCTGAGACCCAGTACTTC.

This clone was recorded a few times. The chain employs TRBV19 and TRBJ1-5; D is uncertain. Germline V CDR1 and CDR2: LNHDA, SQIVND (reference sequence). V lost 4 bases and J lost 7, with 8 bases in between. There are 12 residues in the CDR3. The CDR3, as DNA: TGTGCCAGTAGTAAGGAGATGCAGCCCCAGCATTTT. This codes for CASSKEMQPQHF.

The J gene is TRBJ2-7, the V gene TRBV12-5; possible D gene TRBD1, 6 bases. V was pared by 5 bases and J by 0 bases, with 20 bases between. This CDR3 is built from 17 residues. Per germline, CDR1 LGHNT and CDR2 FRNRAP. The CDR3 DNA is TGTGCTAGTGGTCCACCACCCGGGACATCGAACTCCTACGAGCAGTACTTC. Translation gives CASGPPPGTSNSYEQYF.

V usage is TRBV19 and J usage is TRBJ2-7, with 8 nucleotides matching TRBD1. Germline CDR1 and CDR2: LNHDA and SQIVND (reference sequence). V shed 5 bases, J shed 5 bases, and the junction held 5 bases outside the gene matches. The CDR3 is made up of 13 amino acids. The CDR3 reads CASSPGTGNEQYF. The CDR3 DNA reads as TGTGCCAGTAGTCCCGGGACAGGCAACGAGCAGTACTTC.

V is TRBV5-1 and J is TRBJ2-5, with 10 bases fitting TRBD2. Germline V gene lookup returns CDR1 SGHRS and CDR2 YFSETQ. After removal of 1 base from V and 4 bases from J, the junction contained 4 bases not matched to a gene. This CDR3 region has 15 residues. The CDR3 protein is CASSLRLAGIETQYF. In nucleotides, the CDR3 is TGCGCCAGCAGCTTGAGACTAGCGGGTATAGAGACCCAGTACTTC.

V gene TRBV9 combines with J gene TRBJ1-3; D remains ambiguous. Germline CDR1 is SGDLS and CDR2 is YYNGEE. V shed 0 bases and J shed 0 bases, with 10 bases lying between them. This CDR3 is built from 16 residues. This chain's CDR3 is CASSVERGPSGNTIYF. As DNA, the CDR3 is TGTGCCAGCAGCGTAGAGAGAGGGCCCTCTGGAAACACCATATATTTT.

This chain uses TRBV7-9 with TRBJ1-4, with D perhaps matching TRBD1 (5 bases). CDR3 length: 15 residues. Germline V gives CDR1 SEHNR, CDR2 FQNEAQ (reference sequence). The V gene lost 5 bases and the J gene lost 1 base, with 11 bases spanning the gap. The CDR3 reads CASSTWGETNEKLFF. The CDR3 DNA reads as TGTGCCAGCAGCACCTGGGGGGAAACTAATGAAAAACTGTTTTTT.

This sequence joins TRBV5-1 and TRBJ1-1, with 7 bases matching TRBD1. The CDR3 has 16 residues. V lost 4 bases and J lost 4; bases outside the gene matches: 13. In germline, CDR1 is SGHRS, CDR2 YFSETQ. The CDR3 reads CASSPGQYRPGTEAFF. CDR3 sequence (DNA): TGCGCCAGCAGCCCGGGACAGTACCGACCGGGCACTGAAGCTTTCTTT.

The gene calls are TRBV18 and TRBJ2-1; no clear D. The CDR3 length is 13 residues. V lost 3 bases and J 10 bases, leaving 13 bases between the germline ends. Germline CDR1 is KGHSH and CDR2 is LQKENI. CDR3 in DNA: TGTGCCAGCTCACCCCGAGAAGAGGCCGAGCAGTTCTTC. Its translation is CASSPREEAEQFF.

The CDR3: CASSLAFRDNYGYTF. The CDR3 DNA is TGTGCCAGCAGCTTGGCCTTCAGGGATAACTATGGCTACACCTTC. The chain is built from TRBV5-6 and TRBJ1-2; possibly TRBD1 for D (5 bases). Between the trimmed V and J ends, which lost 0 bases and 1 base, there was a span of 10 bases. Germline V gene sequence: CDR1 SGHDT, CDR2 YYEEEE. CDR3 length: 15 residues.

This rearrangement joins TRBV4-3 to TRBJ1-1; TRBD1 agrees at 7 bases. The V segment lost 3 bases and the J segment 0 bases; nucleotides outside the gene matches: 10. Germline V CDR1 and CDR2: LGHNA, YSLEER. This CDR3 contains 17 residues. The CDR3 reads CASSQDRQGAMNTEAFF. CDR3 bases: TGCGCCAGCAGCCAGGATAGACAGGGAGCCATGAACACTGAAGCTTTCTTT.

This clone was detected only once. The chain couples TRBV7-9 to TRBJ2-3, with D maybe TRBD2 (6 bases). Trimming took off 6 bases at V and 6 bases at J, with 22 bases between the two ends. The CDR3 contains 16 residues. In germline, CDR1 is SEHNR, CDR2 FQNEAQ (reference sequence). In nucleotides, the CDR3 is TGTGCCAGCAGTCCAGGGATTAGCGGAGCTTCGGATACGCAGTATTTT. It specifies CASSPGISGASDTQYF.

This clone was seen just once. The chain has TRBV19 and TRBJ2-6, with TRBD2 identical over 11 bases. The CDR3 is 21 residues long. From germline, CDR1 is LNHDA and CDR2 SQIVND (reference sequence). After removal of 7 bases from V and 0 bases from J, the junction contained 17 bases not matched to a gene. Here the CDR3 reads CASTPSPLLAGGHSGANVLTF. The CDR3 nucleotides are TGTGCCAGTACTCCCTCTCCCCTGCTAGCGGGGGGCCACTCTGGGGCCAACGTCCTGACTTTC. Complete variable domain (other parts from reference TRBV19 and TRBJ2-6): DGGITQSPKYLFRKEGQNVTLSCEQNLNHDAMYWYRQDPGQGLRLIYYSQIVNDFQKGDIAEGYSVSREKKESFPLTVTSAQKNPTAFYLCASTPSPLLAGGHSGANVLTFGAGSRLTVL.

The J gene is TRBJ1-6, the V gene TRBV6-6; possibly TRBD1 for D (6 bases). The CDR3 extends over 14 amino acids. CDR1 and CDR2 (germline): MNHNY, SVGAGI (reference sequence). V dropped 3 bases and J dropped 9 bases, with 12 bases sitting between them. The CDR3 protein is CASSYDRRSSPLHF. The CDR3 DNA is TGTGCCAGCAGTTATGACAGGAGAAGTTCACCCCTCCACTTT.

The J gene is TRBJ2-7, the V gene TRBV4-2; 9 bases are shared with TRBD2. Germline CDR1 is LGHNA and CDR2 is YNFKEQ. Trimming took 0 bases from V and 3 from J; bases not matched to a gene: 12. The CDR3 runs 18 residues. As DNA, the CDR3 is TGTGCCAGCAGCCAAGATACGCGGGGGGGCCCTGGCCTCTACGAGCAGTACTTC. The encoded protein is CASSQDTRGGPGLYEQYF.

The table lists this clone with a few counts. The gene calls are TRBV5-1 and TRBJ1-1; D gene unclear. Germline V gene lookup returns CDR1 SGHRS and CDR2 YFSETQ. The CDR3 contains 13 residues. Between the trimmed V and J ends, which lost 4 bases and 5 bases, there was a span of 12 bases. CDR3 DNA sequence: TGCGCCAGCAGCGGCGGGGAGAAGACTGAAGCTTTCTTT. Translated: CASSGGEKTEAFF. Full variable domain (rest looked up from reference TRBV5-1 and TRBJ1-1): KAGVTQTPRYLIKTRGQQVTLSCSPISGHRSVSWYQQTPGQGLQFLFEYFSETQRNKGNFPGRFSGRQFSNSRSEMNVSTLELGDSALYLCASSGGEKTEAFFGQGTRLTVV.